This T cell receptor (beta chain) was recorded in a study of shared clonotypes between healthy human individuals. Study details: Donor ages ranged 18 to 49 years: a couple of women, a few men.

V lost 4 bases, J lost 0 bases, and 13 bases lay in between. This CDR3 comprises 15 residues. Per the germline V gene, CDR1 is SGHRS and CDR2 is YFSETQ. Original processing notes: Filtering differed since immunoSEQ provided only junctions, with no quality scores. Sequenced by immunoSEQ multiplex PCR; TCRdb stores in-frame clones only, minus some. D and trimming were read from the DNA, whereas the V and J calls and clone size are those reported in that table. The sample lists some 500,000 clones; about 96% were seen once. In the CD4+ fraction, cells were divided into CD45RA+ naive and CD45RA-negative memory subsets.

The clonotype originates from a woman under 40 in good health. The V gene is TRBV5-1, the J gene TRBJ1-1; tentative D call: TRBD1 (5 bases). Sequencing used naive CD4+ T cells sorted from blood. Indicated subset: CD45RA+ positively selected. The CDR3 spells CASSPQTELNTEAFF. CDR3 coding DNA: TGCGCCAGCAGCCCTCAGACAGAATTGAACACTGAAGCTTTCTTT.